Listed here are 23 T cell receptor beta chains from one sample, sequenced in a study of blood T cell repertoires in COVID-19. This table comes from immunoSEQ multiplex PCR, and its TCRdb copy is limited to in-frame clones, with some not included. There are roughly 350,000 clones in the sample; around 87% occur only once, and about 10% lies in the top ten. The sample taken for sequencing was peripheral blood. Receptors originate from a woman younger than 45 with COVID-19, enrolled during active disease.

V and J are TRBV24-1 and TRBJ2-7; 7 nucleotides align to TRBD2. Trimming took 4 bases from V and 6 from J; bases not matched to a gene: 5. The CDR3 loop spans 13 amino acids. Germline V lookup: CDR1 KGHDR, CDR2 SFDVKD. The CDR3 DNA follows: TGTGCCACCAGTGACCCCGGGAGGACCGAGCAGTACTTC. Its translation is CATSDPGRTEQYF.

The chain uses TRBV28 and TRBJ2-3, with a weak D call TRBD2 (5 bases). The V end was cut by 8 bases, the J end by 6 bases, with 12 bases between. The CDR3 extends over 12 amino acids. Germline V gene data show CDR1 as MDHEN and CDR2 as SYDVKM. The CDR3 sequence is CASGTRPDTQYF. CDR3 coding DNA: TGTGCCAGCGGCACTAGGCCGGATACGCAGTATTTT. Supplemented by reference TRBV28 and TRBJ2-3, the full variable domain reads DVKVTQSSRYLVKRTGEKVFLECVQDMDHENMFWYRQDPGLGLRLIYFSYDVKMKEKGDIPEGYSVSREKKERFSLILESASTNQTSMYLCASGTRPDTQYFGPGTRLTVL.

The chain is built from TRBV9 and TRBJ2-2, with 7 bases lining up with TRBD1. The CDR3 extends over 13 amino acids. Looked up from germline, CDR1 is SGDLS and CDR2 is YYNGEE. The J segment lost 4 bases and the V segment lost 5 bases, leaving 2 bases of the junction unmatched. The CDR3 region has the DNA TGTGCCAGCAGGGACAGGAGCACCGGGGAGCTGTTTTTT. Translation: CASRDRSTGELFF.

This chain uses TRBV10-3 with TRBJ2-7, with 14 bases identical to TRBD2. Germline V lookup: CDR1 ENHRY, CDR2 SYGVKD. There are 14 residues in the CDR3. V shed 7 bases, J shed 4 bases, and the junction held 3 bases outside the gene matches. This CDR3 is CAIKGTSGRYEQYF. As DNA, the CDR3 is TGTGCCATCAAAGGGACTAGCGGGAGATACGAGCAGTACTTC.

This chain links TRBV30 with TRBJ1-1; possibly TRBD1 for D (5 bases). This CDR3 has 12 residues. Deletions cut 5 bases from V and 11 bases from J, with 18 bases between. The germline V gene has CDR1 GTSNPN and CDR2 SVGIG (reference sequence). CDR3 nucleotide sequence: TGTGCCTGGTCCCCCGGCAGGGATAGGGCTTTCTTT. The encoded protein is CAWSPGRDRAFF.

The chain combines TRBV19 with TRBJ1-3; the D is unclear. With 3 bases removed from V and 1 base from J, the gap between germline ends came to 10 bases. CDR3 length equals 15 residues. The germline gives CDR1 LNHDA, CDR2 SQIVND (reference sequence). The CDR3 nucleotides are TGTGCCAGTAGTATTAACAGCCAGTCTGGAAACACCATATATTTT. Amino acid sequence: CASSINSQSGNTIYF.

This chain links TRBV4-1 with TRBJ2-3, with 8 positions matching TRBD2. Per the germline V gene, CDR1 is MGHRA and CDR2 is YSYEKL. V shed 2 bases, J shed 3 bases, and the junction held 10 bases outside the gene matches. The CDR3 is 17 amino acids. The DNA for the CDR3 is TGCGCCAGCAGCCAACCCGGACTAGCATCGGATACAGATACGCAGTATTTT. Amino acid sequence: CASSQPGLASDTDTQYF.

The chain couples TRBV18 to TRBJ1-2; the D is unclear. With 2 bases removed from V and 8 bases from J, the gap between germline ends came to 15 bases. Germline values: CDR1 KGHSH, CDR2 LQKENI. The CDR3 is 14 residues long. The CDR3 loop reads CASSPRPGLDGYTF. In DNA form, the CDR3 reads TGTGCCAGCTCACCAAGGCCGGGGTTGGACGGCTACACCTTC.

The chain combines TRBV6-5 with TRBJ2-7; 9 positions match TRBD1. Unmatched junction bases numbered 8, after V lost 6 bases and J lost 2 bases. The CDR3 extends over 15 amino acids. The germline CDR1 and CDR2 sequences are MNHEY and SVGAGI. In DNA, the CDR3 is TGTGCCAGCAGCGCCCGACAGGGGGGAACCTACGAGCAGTACTTC. Translation gives CASSARQGGTYEQYF.

The V call is TRBV7-8, the J call TRBJ2-7; D unclear. The CDR3 runs to 15 residues. CDR1 and CDR2 from the germline V gene are SGHVS and FQNEAQ. Trimming removed 5 bases at V and 5 bases at J, with 19 bases between. CDR3 in DNA: TGTGCCAGCAGCCCGAACCGGGTCACTGCCCACGAGCAGTACTTC. Encoded protein: CASSPNRVTAHEQYF.

V gene TRBV19 combines with J gene TRBJ1-1; tentative D call: TRBD1 (5 bases). CDR1 and CDR2 from the germline V gene are LNHDA and SQIVND (reference sequence). CDR3 size: 13 residues. The V end lost 6 bases, the J end lost 4 bases, and 12 bases lay between the germline ends. The CDR3, as DNA: TGTGCCAGTAGCCGACGGGGGATCACTGAAGCTTTCTTT. Its translation is CASSRRGITEAFF.

This clone has just a few counts. The CDR3 DNA follows: TGCGCCAGCAGCCCCTTTTTGGGGCGGGAGGGCCGGAATGAGCAGTTCTTC. Encoded protein: CASSPFLGREGRNEQFF. The chain couples TRBV5-1 to TRBJ2-1; the match to TRBD2 covers 9 bases. V trimming: 4 bases; J trimming: 7 bases; junction bases outside the gene matches: 15. The CDR3 covers 17 residues. Germline values: CDR1 SGHRS, CDR2 YFSETQ.

The chain recombines TRBV20-1 with TRBJ2-1; TRBD2 matches at 11 bases. The trim removed 3 bases at V and 3 bases at J, leaving 4 bases unmatched. Germline CDR1 and CDR2: DFQATT and SNEGSKA (reference sequence). The CDR3 extends over 15 amino acids. CDR3 nucleotides: TGCAGTGCTAGTTTTAGCGGGAGGGACTACAATGAGCAGTTCTTC. Amino acid sequence: CSASFSGRDYNEQFF.

The gene calls are TRBV10-3 and TRBJ1-1; unclear D gene. V was clipped by 6 bases and J by 4 bases, with 12 bases between them. Germline V gene sequence: CDR1 ENHRY, CDR2 SYGVKD. CDR3 length: 13 amino acids. CDR3 protein: CAISTRRGTEAFF. Here the CDR3 DNA reads TGTGCCATCAGCACCCGACGCGGCACTGAAGCTTTCTTT.

The V call is TRBV6-5, the J call TRBJ2-7; no reliable D call. Trimming took off 6 bases at V and 3 bases at J, with 6 bases between the two ends. Per the germline V gene, CDR1 is MNHEY and CDR2 is SVGAGI. This CDR3 region has 11 residues. The CDR3 coding sequence is TGTGCCAGCAGGGGCATCTACGAGCAGTACTTC. Its translation is CASRGIYEQYF.

The chain links TRBV19 to TRBJ2-5, with D hard to call. The germline V and J ends were trimmed by 2 bases and 0 bases, with 7 bases remaining between them. Germline CDR1 LNHDA, CDR2 SQIVND (reference sequence). The length of the CDR3 is 14 residues. The CDR3 nucleotides read TGTGCCAGTAGTATAATAAGCGACCAAGAGACCCAGTACTTC. It translates to CASSIISDQETQYF.

The chain links TRBV11-2 to TRBJ2-5, with 10 bases aligning to TRBD1. The CDR3 covers 15 residues. The trim removed 5 bases at V and 5 bases at J, leaving 8 bases unmatched. The germline gives CDR1 SGHAT, CDR2 FQNNGV. Written as DNA, the CDR3 is TGTGCCAGCAGCCCCGGACAGGGGGGTTGGGAGACCCAGTACTTC. It yields the protein CASSPGQGGWETQYF.

The chain is built from TRBV28 and TRBJ1-4, with TRBD1 identical over 11 bases. The V and J ends lost 7 bases and 7 bases, in that order; junction bases with no gene match: 5. This CDR3 contains 14 residues. In germline, CDR1 is MDHEN, CDR2 SYDVKM. Here the CDR3 DNA reads TGTGCCAGCAATTCGGGGACAGGGGGTGAAAAACTGTTTTTT. It yields the protein CASNSGTGGEKLFF.

This chain links TRBV6-5 with TRBJ2-7, with TRBD1 identical over 7 bases. With V trimmed by 4 bases and J by 5 bases, 5 bases remained unmatched. This CDR3 spans 13 amino acids. CDR1 is MNHEY and CDR2 is SVGAGI in the germline V gene. The CDR3 reads CASSLRGLDEQYF. The CDR3, as DNA: TGTGCCAGCAGTTTGAGGGGGCTGGACGAGCAGTACTTC.

The genes are TRBV14 and TRBJ2-2; 12 positions agree with TRBD2. Unmatched junction bases numbered 4, after V lost 4 bases and J lost 7 bases. The CDR3 runs 15 residues. Germline V gene data show CDR1 as SGHDN and CDR2 as FVKESK. This chain's CDR3 is CASSPRLAGVGELFF. CDR3 coding DNA: TGTGCCAGCAGCCCTAGACTAGCGGGAGTCGGGGAGCTGTTTTTT.

On this clone: A much larger clone lies a single base off, so this may be a read error. The chain is built from TRBV13 and TRBJ1-1; 11 nucleotides align to TRBD1. The length of the CDR3 is 14 residues. Germline V gene sequence: CDR1 PRHDT, CDR2 FYEKMQ (reference sequence). The V gene end was trimmed by 3 bases and the J gene end by 4 bases; junction bases not matched to a gene: 1. The CDR3 here is CASSFGTGGTEAFF. The CDR3 nucleotides are TGTGCCAGCAGCTTCGGGACAGGGGGCACTGAAGCTTTCTTT.

This chain links TRBV7-2 with TRBJ2-7, with unresolved D. V shed 5 bases and J shed 4 bases, with 12 bases lying between them. CDR1 is SGHTA and CDR2 is FQGNSA in the germline V gene. This CDR3 contains 13 residues. The CDR3 DNA sequence: TGTGCCAGCAGCCCGCGACTGATATACGAGCAGTACTTC. As protein: CASSPRLIYEQYF.

V is TRBV27 and J is TRBJ2-1; possible D gene TRBD2, 6 bases. The CDR3 is 14 residues long. The germline V gene has CDR1 MNHEY and CDR2 SMNVEV (reference sequence). Trimming pared 7 bases from V and 9 bases from J, leaving 19 bases between. The CDR3 reads CASTPLWGGGEQFF. CDR3 in DNA: TGTGCCAGCACCCCACTGTGGGGAGGAGGTGAGCAGTTCTTC.